This T cell receptor (beta chain) was captured by sequencing in a study of blood T cell repertoires in COVID-19. Overall study context: The samples span acute and convalescent COVID-19 from the United States, Italy and Spain. T cells, B-cell-depleted T cells, or PBMCs supplied cDNA or gDNA.

Participants came from about 24 US areas, aged roughly 18 to 95 years. The length of the CDR3 is 16 residues. CDR1 LGHDT and CDR2 YNNKEL come from the germline V gene (reference sequence). V lost 8 bases and J lost 4; bases outside the gene matches: 13. This clone was observed once. As handled by the study authors: Reference gene primers were amplified, and this amplification served to estimate nucleated cell counts. This table comes from immunoSEQ multiplex PCR, and its TCRdb copy is limited to in-frame clones, with some not included. That table is the source of V, J and clone size, and D and trimming were worked out from the DNA. The sample contains a few hundred thousand clones, 84% of which appear only once.

Sequenced sample: PBMCs or T cells enriched from blood (not recorded which). The rearrangement joins TRBV3-1 (or the pseudogene TRBV3-2) to TRBJ2-3; 9 bases fit TRBD2. This clonotype was sampled from a man between 50 and 59 years old who had recovered from COVID-19. The CDR3 region is CASGPSGNRGADTQYF. The CDR3 coding sequence is TGTGCCAGCGGCCCTAGCGGGAATCGGGGCGCAGATACGCAGTATTTT.